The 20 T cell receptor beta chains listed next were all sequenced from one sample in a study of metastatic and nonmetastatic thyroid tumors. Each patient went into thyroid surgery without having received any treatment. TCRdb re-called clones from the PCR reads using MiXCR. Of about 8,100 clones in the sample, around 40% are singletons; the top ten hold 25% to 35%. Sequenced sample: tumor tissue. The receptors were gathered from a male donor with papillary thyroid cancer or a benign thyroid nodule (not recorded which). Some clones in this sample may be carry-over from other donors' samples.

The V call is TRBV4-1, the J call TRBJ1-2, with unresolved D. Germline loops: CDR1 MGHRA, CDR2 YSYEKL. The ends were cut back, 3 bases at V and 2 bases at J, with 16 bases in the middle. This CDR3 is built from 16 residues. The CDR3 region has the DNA TGCGCCAGCAGCCAGCCCTTCTTTGGACGGAACTATGGCTACACCTTC. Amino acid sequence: CASSQPFFGRNYGYTF.

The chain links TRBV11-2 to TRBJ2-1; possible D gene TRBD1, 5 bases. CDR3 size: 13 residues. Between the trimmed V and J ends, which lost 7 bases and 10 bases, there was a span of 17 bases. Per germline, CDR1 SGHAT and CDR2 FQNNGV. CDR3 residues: CASTLRGSGEQFF. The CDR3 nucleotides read TGTGCCAGCACGCTTAGGGGTTCCGGGGAGCAGTTCTTC.

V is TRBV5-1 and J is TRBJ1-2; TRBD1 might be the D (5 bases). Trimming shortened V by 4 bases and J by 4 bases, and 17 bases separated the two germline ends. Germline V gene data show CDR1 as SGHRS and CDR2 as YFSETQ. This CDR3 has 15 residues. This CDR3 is CASSAGRALSYGYTF. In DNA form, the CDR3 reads TGCGCCAGCAGCGCGGGACGGGCGTTATCCTATGGCTACACCTTC.

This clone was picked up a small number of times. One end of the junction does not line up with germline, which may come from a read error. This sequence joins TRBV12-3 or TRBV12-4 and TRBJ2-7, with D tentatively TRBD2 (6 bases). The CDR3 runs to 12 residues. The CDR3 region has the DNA TGTTCCAGCAGTTTGGGGATGCGGGGGCAGTACTTC. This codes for CSSSLGMRGQYF.

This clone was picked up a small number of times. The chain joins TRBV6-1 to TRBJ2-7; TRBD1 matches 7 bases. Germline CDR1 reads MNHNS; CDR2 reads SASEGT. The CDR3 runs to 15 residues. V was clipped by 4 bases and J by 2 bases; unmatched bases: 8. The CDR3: CASSATGTVTYEQYF. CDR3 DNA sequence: TGTGCCAGCAGTGCTACCGGGACAGTCACCTACGAGCAGTACTTC.

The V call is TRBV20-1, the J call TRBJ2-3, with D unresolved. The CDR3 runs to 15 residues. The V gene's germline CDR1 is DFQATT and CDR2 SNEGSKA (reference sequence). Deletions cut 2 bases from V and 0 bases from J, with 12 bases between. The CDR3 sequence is CSARYGATSTDTQYF. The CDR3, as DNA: TGCAGTGCTAGATATGGCGCAACTAGCACAGATACGCAGTATTTT.

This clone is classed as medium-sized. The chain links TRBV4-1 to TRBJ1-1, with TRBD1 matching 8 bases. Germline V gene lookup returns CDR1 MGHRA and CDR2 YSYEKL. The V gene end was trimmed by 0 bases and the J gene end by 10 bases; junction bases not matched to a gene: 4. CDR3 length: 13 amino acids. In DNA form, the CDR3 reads TGCGCCAGCAGCCAAGAGGGGACAGGTCGAGCTTTCTTT. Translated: CASSQEGTGRAFF.

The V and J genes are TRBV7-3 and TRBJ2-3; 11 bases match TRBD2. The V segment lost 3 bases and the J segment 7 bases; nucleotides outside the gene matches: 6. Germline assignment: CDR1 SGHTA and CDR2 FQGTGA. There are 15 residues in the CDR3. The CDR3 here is CASSFGASGRYTQYF. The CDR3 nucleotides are TGTGCCAGCAGCTTTGGCGCTAGCGGGAGGTATACGCAGTATTTT.

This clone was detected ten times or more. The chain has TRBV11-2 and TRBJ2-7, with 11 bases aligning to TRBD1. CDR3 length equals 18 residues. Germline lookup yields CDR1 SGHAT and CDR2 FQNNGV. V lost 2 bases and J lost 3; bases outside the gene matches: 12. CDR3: CASSLYGDPGQGGYEQYF. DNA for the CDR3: TGTGCCAGCAGCTTATATGGGGATCCGGGACAGGGGGGCTACGAGCAGTACTTC.

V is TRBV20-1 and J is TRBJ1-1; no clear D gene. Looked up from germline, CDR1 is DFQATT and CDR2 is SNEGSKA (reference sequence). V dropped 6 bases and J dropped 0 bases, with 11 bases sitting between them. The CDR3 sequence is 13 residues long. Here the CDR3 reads CSAQRALNTEAFF. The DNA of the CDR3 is TGCAGTGCCCAGAGGGCCCTGAACACTGAAGCTTTCTTT.

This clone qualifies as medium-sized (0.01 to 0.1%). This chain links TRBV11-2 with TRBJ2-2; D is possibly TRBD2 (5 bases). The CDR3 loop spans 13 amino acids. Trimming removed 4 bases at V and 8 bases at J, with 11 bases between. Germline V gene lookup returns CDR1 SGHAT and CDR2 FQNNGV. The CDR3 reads CASSSLARGELFF. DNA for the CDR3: TGTGCCAGCAGCTCCTTAGCGCGAGGGGAGCTGTTTTTT.

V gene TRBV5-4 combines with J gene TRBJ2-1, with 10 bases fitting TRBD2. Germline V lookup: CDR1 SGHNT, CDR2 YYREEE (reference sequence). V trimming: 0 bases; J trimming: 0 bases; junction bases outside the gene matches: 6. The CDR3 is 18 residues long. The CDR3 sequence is CASSLALAGAHSYNEQFF. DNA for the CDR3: TGTGCCAGCAGCTTGGCGCTAGCGGGGGCCCACTCCTACAATGAGCAGTTCTTC.

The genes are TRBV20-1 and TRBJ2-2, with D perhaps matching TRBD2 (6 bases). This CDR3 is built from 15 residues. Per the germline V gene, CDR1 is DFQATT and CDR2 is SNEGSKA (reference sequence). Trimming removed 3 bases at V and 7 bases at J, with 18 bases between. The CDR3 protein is CSARPSGPPGGELFF. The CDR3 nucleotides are TGCAGTGCTAGGCCCAGCGGGCCCCCAGGCGGGGAGCTGTTTTTT.

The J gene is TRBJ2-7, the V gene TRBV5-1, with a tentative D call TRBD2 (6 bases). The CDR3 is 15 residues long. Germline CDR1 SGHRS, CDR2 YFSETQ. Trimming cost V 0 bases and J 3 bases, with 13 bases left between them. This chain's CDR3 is CASSLGGTGLYEQYF. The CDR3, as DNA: TGCGCCAGCAGCTTGGGGGGGACTGGGCTCTACGAGCAGTACTTC.

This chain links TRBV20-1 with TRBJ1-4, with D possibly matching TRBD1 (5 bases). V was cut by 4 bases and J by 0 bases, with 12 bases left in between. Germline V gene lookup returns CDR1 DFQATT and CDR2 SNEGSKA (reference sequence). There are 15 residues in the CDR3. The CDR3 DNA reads TGCAGTGCTACCCGGGACTCTGCAACTAATGAAAAACTGTTTTTT. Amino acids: CSATRDSATNEKLFF.

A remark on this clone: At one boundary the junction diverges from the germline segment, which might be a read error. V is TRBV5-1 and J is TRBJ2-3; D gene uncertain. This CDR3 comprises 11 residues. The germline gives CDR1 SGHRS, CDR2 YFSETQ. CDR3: CASSMSYTQYF. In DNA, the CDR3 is TGCGCCAGCAGCATGTCATATACTCAGTATTTT.

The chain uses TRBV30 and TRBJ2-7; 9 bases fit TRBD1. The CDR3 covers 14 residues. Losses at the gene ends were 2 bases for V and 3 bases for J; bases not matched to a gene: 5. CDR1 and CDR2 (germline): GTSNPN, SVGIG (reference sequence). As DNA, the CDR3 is TGTGCCTGGAGTCGGGGACAGGGAGTCTACGAGCAGTACTTC. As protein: CAWSRGQGVYEQYF. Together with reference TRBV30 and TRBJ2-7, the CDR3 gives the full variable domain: SQTIHQWPATLVQPVGSPLSLECTVEGTSNPNLYWYRQAAGRGLQLLFYSVGIGQISSEVPQNLSASRPQDRQFILSSKKLLLSDSGFYLCAWSRGQGVYEQYFGPGTRLTVT.

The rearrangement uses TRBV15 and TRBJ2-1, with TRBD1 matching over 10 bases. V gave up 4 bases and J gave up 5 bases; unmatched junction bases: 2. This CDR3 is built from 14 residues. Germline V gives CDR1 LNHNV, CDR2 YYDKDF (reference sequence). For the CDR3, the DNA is TGTGCCACCAGCAAGGGACAGGGGAACAATGAGCAGTTCTTC. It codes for CATSKGQGNNEQFF.

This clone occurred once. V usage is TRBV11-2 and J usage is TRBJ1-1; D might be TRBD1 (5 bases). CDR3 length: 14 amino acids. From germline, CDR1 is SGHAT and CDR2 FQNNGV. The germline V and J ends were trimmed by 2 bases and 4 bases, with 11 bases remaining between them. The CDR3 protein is CASSLFSGSTEAFF. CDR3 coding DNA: TGTGCCAGCAGCTTATTCTCAGGGAGCACTGAAGCTTTCTTT.

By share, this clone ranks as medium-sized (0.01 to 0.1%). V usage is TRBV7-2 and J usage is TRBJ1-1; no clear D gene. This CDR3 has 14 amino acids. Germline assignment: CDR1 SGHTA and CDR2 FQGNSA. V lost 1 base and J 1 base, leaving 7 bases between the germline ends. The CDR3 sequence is CASSLELGNTEAFF. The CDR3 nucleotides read TGTGCCAGCAGCTTAGAGTTGGGGAACACTGAAGCTTTCTTT.